The present entry profiles one T cell receptor beta chain with its context. As originally analysed: Estimation of nucleated cell counts relied on the amplification of reference gene primers. Measured with immunoSEQ multiplex PCR; TCRdb has only the in-frame clones, and not every one. The V and J calls and clone size were taken over from that table, and D and trimming were inferred from the DNA. The sample lists some 95,000 clones; about 81% were seen once. The data were obtained in a study of blood T cell repertoires in COVID-19. Study context: The study drew acute and convalescent COVID-19 samples from the United States, Italy and Spain. PBMCs, B-cell-depleted T cells, or T cells were the source of the cDNA or gDNA that made up the material.

There are 23 residues in the CDR3. J was trimmed by 4 bases and V by 5 bases; bases with no gene match: 31. Germline CDR1 reads SQVTM; CDR2 reads ANQGSEA. The clonotype was recovered from a man between 65 and 85 years old with acute or convalescent COVID-19. V is TRBV29-1 and J is TRBJ2-1; 11 bases map to TRBD2. The sample was peripheral blood. CDR3 in amino acids: CSVTPRGQEGTSGTSYLYNEQFF. The CDR3 nucleotides are TGCAGCGTTACCCCCCGTGGACAGGAAGGGACTAGCGGTACTTCTTATCTTTACAATGAGCAGTTCTTC.